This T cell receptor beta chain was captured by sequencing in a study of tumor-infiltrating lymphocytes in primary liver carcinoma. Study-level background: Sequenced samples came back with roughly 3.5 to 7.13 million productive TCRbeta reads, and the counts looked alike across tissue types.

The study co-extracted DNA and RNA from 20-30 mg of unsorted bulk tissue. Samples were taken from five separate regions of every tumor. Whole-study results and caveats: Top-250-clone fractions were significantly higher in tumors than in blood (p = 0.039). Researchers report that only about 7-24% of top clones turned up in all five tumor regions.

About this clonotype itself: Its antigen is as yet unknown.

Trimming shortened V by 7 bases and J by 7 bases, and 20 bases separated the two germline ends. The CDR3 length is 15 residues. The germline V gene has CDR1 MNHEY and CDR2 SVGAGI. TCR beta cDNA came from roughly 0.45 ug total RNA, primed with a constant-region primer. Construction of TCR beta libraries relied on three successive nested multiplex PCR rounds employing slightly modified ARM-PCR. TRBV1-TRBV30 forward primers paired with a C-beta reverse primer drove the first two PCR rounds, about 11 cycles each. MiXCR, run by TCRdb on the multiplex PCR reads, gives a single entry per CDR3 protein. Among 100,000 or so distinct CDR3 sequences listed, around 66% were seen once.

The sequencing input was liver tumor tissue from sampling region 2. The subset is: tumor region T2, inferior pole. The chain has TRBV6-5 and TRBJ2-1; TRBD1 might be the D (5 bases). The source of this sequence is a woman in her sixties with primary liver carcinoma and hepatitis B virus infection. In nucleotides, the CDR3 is TGTGCCAGCAATGAAGCAGGGTACAACTATAATGAGCAGTTCTTC. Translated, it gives CASNEAGYNYNEQFF.